This T cell receptor (beta chain) was sequenced in a study of cytomegalovirus exposure and HLA in healthy donors. Whole-study findings and limits: An analysis was carried out later, and it reportedly showed fewer N-insertions in an Asian-associated ancestry cluster than the approximately 670-donor mean. TCR beta sequences reportedly predicted most subjects' HLA-A and HLA-B alleles accurately.

Note on this clone: Its matching antigen is unknown.

The PCR used 60 Vbeta and 13 Jbeta primers. Measured with immunoSEQ multiplex PCR; TCRdb has only the in-frame clones, and not every one. Seen here are approximately 130,000 clones, over 60% observed once, and the top ten hold roughly 3.1%. Germline V CDR1 and CDR2: LGHNA, YSLEER. Deletions cut 5 bases from V and 0 bases from J, with 17 bases between. The CDR3 sequence is 17 residues long. The specimen sequenced was PBMCs. This receptor was identified in a young man in good health and CMV-seronegative. The chain links TRBV4-3 to TRBJ2-4; a weak D match, TRBD2 (7 bases). The CDR3 loop reads CASSTGGLTGAKNIQYF. In DNA, the CDR3 is TGCGCCAGCAGCACGGGGGGCCTAACCGGAGCCAAAAACATTCAGTACTTC.